Listed here are 3 T cell receptor beta chains from one sample, sequenced in a study of T cell repertoires in cytomegalovirus infection. TCRdb redid the calling of the reads with MiXCR, one entry per CDR3 protein. This table holds some 700,000 distinct CDR3 sequences, roughly 35% found once. The specimen sequenced was PBMCs. The source of these receptors is a human donor in good health (CMV status not recorded). Some clones in this sample may be carry-over from other donors' samples.

The CDR3 reads CSGWDRQNTGELFF. The CDR3 nucleotides read TGCAGTGGTTGGGACAGGCAGAACACCGGGGAGCTGTTTTTT. The chain links TRBV20-1 to TRBJ2-2; 8 bases are shared with TRBD1. Germline V gives CDR1 DFQATT, CDR2 SNEGSKA (reference sequence). This CDR3 is 14 amino acids long. Germline trimming cut 7 bases from V and 1 base from J; bases unmatched to any gene: 5.

The rearrangement links TRBV12-3 or TRBV12-4 to TRBJ2-7, with 7 positions matching TRBD1. The CDR3 extends over 14 amino acids. V shed 3 bases, J shed 4 bases, and the junction held 6 bases outside the gene matches. Written as DNA, the CDR3 is TGTGCCAGCAGTTTGCAGGGGGTAACTTACGAGCAGTACTTC. It translates to CASSLQGVTYEQYF.

In its sample, this clonotype was seen many times. The chain links TRBV6-1 to TRBJ1-2, with 9 bases identical to TRBD1. CDR1 and CDR2 from the germline V gene are MNHNS and SASEGT. The CDR3 runs 15 residues. Germline trimming cut 7 bases from V and 4 bases from J; bases unmatched to any gene: 10. Written as DNA, the CDR3 is TGTGCCAGCACTATGGGGGGACAGGGCGGCTATGGCTACACCTTC. Protein: CASTMGGQGGYGYTF.